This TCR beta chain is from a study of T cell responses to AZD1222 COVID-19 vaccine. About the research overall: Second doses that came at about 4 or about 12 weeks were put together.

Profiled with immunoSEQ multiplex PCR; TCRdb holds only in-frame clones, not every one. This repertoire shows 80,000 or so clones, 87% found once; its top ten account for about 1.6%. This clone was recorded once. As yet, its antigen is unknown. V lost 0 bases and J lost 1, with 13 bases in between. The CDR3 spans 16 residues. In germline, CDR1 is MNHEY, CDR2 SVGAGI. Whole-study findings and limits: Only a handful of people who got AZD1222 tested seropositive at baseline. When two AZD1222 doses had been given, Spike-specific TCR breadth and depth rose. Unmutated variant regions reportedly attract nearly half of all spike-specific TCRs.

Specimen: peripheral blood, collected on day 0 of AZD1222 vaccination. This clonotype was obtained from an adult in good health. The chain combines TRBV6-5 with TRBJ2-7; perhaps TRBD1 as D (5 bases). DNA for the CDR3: TGTGCCAGCAGTTACTCGGGCCTGCACAGGTCCTACGAGCAGTACTTC. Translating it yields CASSYSGLHRSYEQYF.